The clone carrying this T cell receptor beta chain was counted between two and nine times. The data were taken from a study of blood T cell repertoires in COVID-19. Study details: The United States, Italy and Spain supplied acute and convalescent COVID-19 samples.

Measured with immunoSEQ multiplex PCR; TCRdb has only the in-frame clones, and not every one. Of approximately 210,000 clones listed, roughly 79% are singletons. The V and J ends lost 6 bases and 9 bases respectively, with 18 bases between them. The CDR3 runs 15 residues. In germline, CDR1 is MDHEN, CDR2 SYDVKM. Everyone who took part was roughly 18 to 95 years old, and they came from about 25 US areas. Grouping used clinical history reported by participants in a survey and questionnaire. The TCR sequence derives from a woman in her forties or fifties with acute COVID-19. Sequencing was done on a sample of PBMCs or T cells enriched from blood (not recorded which). The gene calls are TRBV28 and TRBJ1-6; D unclear. The DNA of the CDR3 is TGTGCCAGCAGCCGCCGGGGAGGGTTGGGTTCACCCCTCCACTTT. As protein: CASSRRGGLGSPLHF.